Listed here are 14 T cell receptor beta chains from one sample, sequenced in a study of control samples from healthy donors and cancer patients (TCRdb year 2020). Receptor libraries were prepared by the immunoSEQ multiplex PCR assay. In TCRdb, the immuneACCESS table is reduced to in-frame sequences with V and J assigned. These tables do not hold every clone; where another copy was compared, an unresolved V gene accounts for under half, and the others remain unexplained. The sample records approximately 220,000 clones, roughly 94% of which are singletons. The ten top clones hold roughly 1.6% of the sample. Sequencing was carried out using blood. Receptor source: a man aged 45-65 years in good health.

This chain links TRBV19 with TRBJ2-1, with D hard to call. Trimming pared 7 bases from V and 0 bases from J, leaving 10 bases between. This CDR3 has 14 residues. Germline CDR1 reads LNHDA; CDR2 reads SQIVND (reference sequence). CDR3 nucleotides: TGTGCCAGTAATTTGGGGAACTCCTACAATGAGCAGTTCTTC. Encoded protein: CASNLGNSYNEQFF.

This CDR3 is CASSLKPRLAGGESSYNEQFF. CDR3 coding DNA: TGTGCCAGCAGTTTAAAACCCCGGCTAGCGGGGGGGGAAAGCTCCTACAATGAGCAGTTCTTC. The rearrangement joins TRBV28 to TRBJ2-1; 12 positions match TRBD2. The CDR3 contains 21 residues. Germline assignment: CDR1 MDHEN and CDR2 SYDVKM. V dropped 2 bases and J dropped 0; count of bases not matched to a gene: 14.

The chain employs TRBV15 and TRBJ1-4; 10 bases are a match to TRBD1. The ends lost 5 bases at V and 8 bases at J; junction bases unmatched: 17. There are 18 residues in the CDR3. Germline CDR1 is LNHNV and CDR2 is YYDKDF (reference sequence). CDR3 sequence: CATSLRQGAGASGEKLFF. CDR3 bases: TGTGCCACCAGCCTTAGACAGGGGGCGGGTGCATCAGGAGAAAAACTGTTTTTT. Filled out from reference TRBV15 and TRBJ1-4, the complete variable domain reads DAMVIQNPRYQVTQFGKPVTLSCSQTLNHNVMYWYQQKSSQAPKLLFHYYDKDFNNEADTPDNFQSRRPNTSFCFLDIRSPGLGDTAMYLCATSLRQGAGASGEKLFFGSGTQLSVL.

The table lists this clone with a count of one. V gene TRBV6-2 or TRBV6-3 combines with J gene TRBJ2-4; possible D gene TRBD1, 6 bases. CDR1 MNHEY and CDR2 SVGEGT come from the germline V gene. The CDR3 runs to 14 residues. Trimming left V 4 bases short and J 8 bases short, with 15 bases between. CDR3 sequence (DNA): TGTGCCAGCAGTTCGGGTCGGCAGGGGCACATTCAGTACTTC. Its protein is CASSSGRQGHIQYF.

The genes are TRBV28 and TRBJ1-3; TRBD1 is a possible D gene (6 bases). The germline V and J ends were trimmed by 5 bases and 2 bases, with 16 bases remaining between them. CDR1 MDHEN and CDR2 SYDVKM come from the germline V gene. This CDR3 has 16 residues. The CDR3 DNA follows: TGTGCCAGCAGTCTCCTCGACAGGATGGCTGGAAACACCATATATTTT. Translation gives CASSLLDRMAGNTIYF.

For the CDR3, the DNA is TGTGCCAGCCTCATCCGGGACACCTTCCCAACGGAGACCCAGTACTTC. Translating it yields CASLIRDTFPTETQYF. The V call is TRBV21-1, the J call TRBJ2-5; the tabulated D call, TRBD1, remains unverified against the DNA. TRBV21-1 represents a pseudogene. CDR3 length: 16 residues.

CDR3 sequence (DNA): TGTGCCAGCAGCCAACTCTTTGGGGGGGGCTTGGATGAGCAGTTCTTC. Protein: CASSQLFGGGLDEQFF. V gene TRBV4-2 combines with J gene TRBJ2-1; possibly TRBD2 for D (7 bases). From germline, CDR1 is LGHNA and CDR2 YNFKEQ. The CDR3 length is 16 residues. The ends were cut back, 2 bases at V and 8 bases at J, with 19 bases in the middle.

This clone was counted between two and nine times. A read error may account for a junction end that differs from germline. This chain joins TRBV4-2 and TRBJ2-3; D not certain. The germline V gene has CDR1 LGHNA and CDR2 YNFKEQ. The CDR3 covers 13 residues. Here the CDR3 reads CASTQDPTDTQYF. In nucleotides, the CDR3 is TGTGCCAGCACCCAAGACCCAACAGATACGCAGTATTTT.

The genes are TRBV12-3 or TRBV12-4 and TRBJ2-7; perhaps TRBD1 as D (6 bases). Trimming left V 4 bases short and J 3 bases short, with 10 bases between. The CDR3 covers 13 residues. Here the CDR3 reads CASSSTGNYEQYF. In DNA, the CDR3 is TGTGCCAGCAGTTCGACAGGTAACTACGAGCAGTACTTC.

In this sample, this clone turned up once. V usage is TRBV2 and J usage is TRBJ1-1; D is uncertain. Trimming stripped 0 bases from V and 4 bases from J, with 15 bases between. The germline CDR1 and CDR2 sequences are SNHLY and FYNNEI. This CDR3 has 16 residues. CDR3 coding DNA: TGTGCCAGCAGTGAAGCTGTTCGGACCCTCGGCACTGAAGCTTTCTTT. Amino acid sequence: CASSEAVRTLGTEAFF.

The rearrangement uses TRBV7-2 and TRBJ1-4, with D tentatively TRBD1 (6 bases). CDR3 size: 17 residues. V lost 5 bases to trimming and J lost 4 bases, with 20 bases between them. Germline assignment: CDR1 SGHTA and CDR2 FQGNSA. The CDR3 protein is CASSARGTPSSNEKLFF. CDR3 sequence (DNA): TGTGCCAGCAGCGCCCGCGGGACACCTTCTAGTAATGAAAAACTGTTTTTT.

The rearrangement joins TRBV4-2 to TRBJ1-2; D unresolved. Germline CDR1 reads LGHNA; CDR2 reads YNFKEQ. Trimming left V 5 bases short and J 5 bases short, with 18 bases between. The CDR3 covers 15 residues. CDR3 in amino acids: CASSGTTLLGYGYTF. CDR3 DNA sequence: TGTGCCAGCAGCGGAACGACACTTTTGGGTTATGGCTACACCTTC.

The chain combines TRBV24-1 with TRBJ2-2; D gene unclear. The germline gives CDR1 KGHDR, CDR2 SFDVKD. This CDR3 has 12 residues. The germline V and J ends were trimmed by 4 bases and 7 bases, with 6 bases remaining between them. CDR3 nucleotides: TGTGCCACCAGTGACCCCCTCGGGGAGCTGTTTTTT. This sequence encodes CATSDPLGELFF.

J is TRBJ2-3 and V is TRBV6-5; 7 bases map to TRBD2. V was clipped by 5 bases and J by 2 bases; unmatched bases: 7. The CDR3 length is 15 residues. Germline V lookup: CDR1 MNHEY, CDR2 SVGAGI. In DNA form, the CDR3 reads TGTGCCAGCAGTCCGCGGGGGTACAACACAGATACGCAGTATTTT. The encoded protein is CASSPRGYNTDTQYF.